The 8 T cell receptor beta chains in this list originate from one sample, sequenced in a study of metastatic and nonmetastatic thyroid tumors. TCRdb re-analyzed the PCR reads through MiXCR. The sample contains almost 35,000 clones, over 15% of which appear only once. Patients were all untreated before their thyroid surgery. Material: blood. These receptors were collected from a female donor with papillary thyroid cancer or a benign thyroid nodule (not recorded which). Some clones in this sample may be carry-over from other donors' samples.

This clone was counted ten times or more. V and J are TRBV6-6 and TRBJ2-5, with 7 bases identical to TRBD2. CDR1 is MNHNY and CDR2 is SVGAGI in the germline V gene (reference sequence). Trimming removed 0 bases from V and 4 bases from J; junction bases left unmatched: 5. The CDR3 length is 15 residues. The CDR3 here is CASSYSSSGGETQYF. CDR3 sequence (DNA): TGTGCCAGCAGTTACTCGTCTAGCGGTGGAGAGACCCAGTACTTC.

In this sample, this clone turned up many times. This chain links TRBV7-9 with TRBJ2-2; D is unclear. The germline V gene encodes CDR1 SEHNR and CDR2 FQNEAQ (reference sequence). Trimming cost V 1 base and J 4 bases, with 4 bases left between them. There are 13 residues in the CDR3. The CDR3 sequence: CASSLDPTGELFF. DNA of the CDR3: TGTGCCAGCAGCTTAGATCCCACCGGGGAGCTGTTTTTT.

There are many counts of this clone. The genes are TRBV29-1 and TRBJ2-7, with a weak D call TRBD2 (6 bases). The germline V and J ends were trimmed by 7 bases and 5 bases, with 18 bases remaining between them. Germline CDR1 is SQVTM and CDR2 is ANQGSEA. The CDR3 loop spans 13 amino acids. CDR3 amino acids: CSAGGLATDEQYF. The CDR3 nucleotides are TGCAGCGCCGGGGGTCTGGCTACCGACGAGCAGTACTTC.

The sample holds many counts of this clone. The rearrangement links TRBV14 to TRBJ2-3; D not resolved. Trimming cost V 7 bases and J 6 bases, with 17 bases left between them. Germline V gene sequence: CDR1 SGHDN, CDR2 FVKESK. The CDR3 is 14 amino acids. The CDR3 DNA is TGTGCCAGCACTCCCCGACTTGATAGCGATACGCAGTATTTT. Its protein is CASTPRLDSDTQYF.

This clone showed up many times. V usage is TRBV7-9 and J usage is TRBJ2-1; perhaps TRBD2 as D (6 bases). This CDR3 contains 15 residues. Germline CDR1 SEHNR, CDR2 FQNEAQ (reference sequence). Trimming took off 2 bases at V and 5 bases at J, with 13 bases between the two ends. Here the CDR3 reads CASSLPAGVHNEQFF. The CDR3 bases are TGTGCCAGCAGCTTACCAGCGGGCGTACACAATGAGCAGTTCTTC.

This clone came up many times. Given a much more abundant clone one base away, this may be a read error. This rearrangement joins TRBV20-1 to TRBJ2-1, with D perhaps given as TRBD1 or TRBD2 (7 bases each). This CDR3 has 17 residues. Germline V lookup: CDR1 DFQATT, CDR2 SNEGSKA (reference sequence). In DNA, the CDR3 is TGCGGTGCTAGAGTTCACGGCAGGGGGGAGGGCCGCAATGAGCAGTTCTTC. This codes for CGARVHGRGEGRNEQFF.

The chain recombines TRBV28 with TRBJ1-1; no definite D call. The CDR3 loop spans 15 amino acids. Germline V gene sequence: CDR1 MDHEN, CDR2 SYDVKM. Deletions cut 4 bases from V and 1 base from J, with 13 bases between. CDR3 loop: CASSSLNTGNTEAFF. The CDR3 DNA is TGTGCCAGCAGTTCCCTTAATACGGGGAACACTGAAGCTTTCTTT.

This clone has at least ten counts. The chain is built from TRBV6-8 and TRBJ2-2; the D gene is possibly TRBD1 (9 bases). Trimming took off 7 bases at V and 6 bases at J, with 27 bases between the two ends. Looked up from germline, CDR1 is MNHGY and CDR2 is SAAAGT. This CDR3 region has 18 residues. This CDR3 is CASKSGTGKRGRAGELFF. The CDR3 region has the DNA TGTGCCAGCAAATCCGGGACAGGGAAGCGGGGGCGGGCCGGGGAGCTGTTTTTT.